This TCR beta chain was captured by sequencing in a study of cytomegalovirus exposure and HLA in healthy donors. Across the whole study: The study placed around 80% of its 398 genotyped donors in the Caucasian-associated ancestry cluster. Findings and caveats of the study: Later analysis identified a missense DCLRE1C variant that was linked to TCR beta V- and J-gene trimming. The authors later found HLA-associated TCR beta chains more clonally expanded than equally common others.

PCR involved 60 Vbeta and 13 Jbeta primers. Repertoires were generated with immunoSEQ multiplex PCR, while TCRdb's copy carries only in-frame clones and drops some. The data hold about 100,000 clones, with about 85% observed a single time. The length of the CDR3 is 17 residues. Germline V gives CDR1 MNHEY, CDR2 SMNVEV (reference sequence). J lost 2 bases, V lost 3 bases, and 9 bases had no gene match. In this sample, this clone turned up a few times. Its specificity is unknown. Input material: PBMCs. This clonotype was obtained from a young man in good health and CMV-seronegative. The gene calls are TRBV27 and TRBJ1-5, with 8 bases fitting TRBD1. This chain's CDR3 is CASSFLTGVNGNQPQHF. The CDR3, as DNA: TGTGCCAGCAGTTTCCTGACAGGGGTTAATGGCAATCAGCCCCAGCATTTT.